A single sample gave rise to the 20 T cell receptor beta chains below, sequenced in a study of human T cells and chemical hapten exposure. Via MiXCR, TCRdb re-called the RACE reads, giving one row per CDR3 protein. The repertoire has under 200,000 distinct CDR3 sequences, nearly 30% of them found once; the top ten carry 2.9%. This sample's time point: pre-sensitization, week 0. Treatment meaning: therapeutic diphenylcyclopropenone sensitization with weekly scalp DPC. Source: whole blood, taken in connection with sensitization to the hapten diphenylcyclopropenone (DPC). The source is a woman in her thirties with alopecia areata. Some clones in this sample may be carry-over from other donors' samples.

This clonotype was recorded once. The chain recombines TRBV15 with TRBJ2-2; D might be TRBD2 (6 bases). Germline V gives CDR1 LNHNV, CDR2 YYDKDF (reference sequence). The CDR3 runs 17 residues. V dropped 6 bases and J dropped 2 bases, with 19 bases sitting between them. CDR3 bases: TGTGCCACCAGGCTCGCGGGAACACCCGTCAACACCGGGGAGCTGTTTTTT. Residues: CATRLAGTPVNTGELFF.

This chain connects TRBV6-6 to TRBJ1-1; 11 bases are a match to TRBD1. CDR3 length: 12 amino acids. J lost 4 bases, V lost 8 bases, and 0 bases had no gene match. CDR1 MNHNY and CDR2 SVGAGI come from the germline V gene (reference sequence). The CDR3 DNA reads TGTGCCAGCGGGACAGGGGGCACTGAAGCTTTCTTT. As protein: CASGTGGTEAFF.

The CDR3, as DNA: TGTGCCAGCAATAGACCGGAGAACTTTGAAAAACTGTTTTTT. This translates into CASNRPENFEKLFF. The gene calls are TRBV28 and TRBJ1-4; D remains ambiguous. The CDR3 runs to 14 residues. Germline values: CDR1 MDHEN, CDR2 SYDVKM. The V and J ends lost 7 bases and 7 bases respectively, with 16 bases between them.

The rearrangement joins TRBV29-1 to TRBJ2-5; 9 bases are a match to TRBD2. With V trimmed by 3 bases and J by 5 bases, 10 bases remained unmatched. The germline CDR1 and CDR2 sequences are SQVTM and ANQGSEA. The CDR3 contains 15 residues. The CDR3 DNA follows: TGCAGCGTTGATTCCAGCGGGGGGTTTACGGAGACCCAGTACTTC. It translates to CSVDSSGGFTETQYF.

This clonotype was picked up a small number of times. The genes are TRBV29-1 and TRBJ1-1; D uncertain. Trimming pared 0 bases from V and 10 bases from J, leaving 3 bases between. The germline V gene encodes CDR1 SQVTM and CDR2 ANQGSEA. This CDR3 spans 9 amino acids. The CDR3 reads CSVEEGAFF. The CDR3 DNA sequence: TGCAGCGTTGAAGAGGGAGCTTTCTTT.

The V gene is TRBV27, the J gene TRBJ2-5, with 7 nucleotides matching TRBD1. This CDR3 has 16 amino acids. After removal of 3 bases from V and 1 base from J, the junction contained 8 bases not matched to a gene. The germline V gene has CDR1 MNHEY and CDR2 SMNVEV (reference sequence). The CDR3 loop is CASSFGYGDSQETQYF. The CDR3 DNA reads TGTGCCAGCAGTTTCGGGTATGGGGACAGCCAAGAGACCCAGTACTTC.

This chain links TRBV5-1 with TRBJ2-5, with D unresolved. The V and J ends lost 3 bases and 0 bases respectively, with 12 bases between them. Looked up from germline, CDR1 is SGHRS and CDR2 is YFSETQ. The length of the CDR3 is 15 residues. The CDR3 spells CASSSNIAYQETQYF. In DNA form, the CDR3 reads TGCGCCAGCAGCTCTAACATCGCGTACCAAGAGACCCAGTACTTC.

This chain joins TRBV7-2 and TRBJ1-5; D is possibly TRBD1 (6 bases). Germline lookup yields CDR1 SGHTA and CDR2 FQGNSA. This CDR3 region has 15 residues. V shed 4 bases and J shed 5 bases, with 15 bases lying between them. This chain's CDR3 is CASSSSGTYDQPQHF. The CDR3 DNA follows: TGTGCCAGCAGCTCGTCCGGGACATACGATCAGCCCCAGCATTTT.

The gene calls are TRBV27 and TRBJ2-7; D is perhaps TRBD1 or TRBD2 (6 bases each). V lost 5 bases and J 6 bases, leaving 14 bases between the germline ends. The CDR3 loop spans 13 amino acids. Germline V gene sequence: CDR1 MNHEY, CDR2 SMNVEV (reference sequence). CDR3 sequence: CASSPPPGAEQYF. DNA of the CDR3: TGTGCCAGCAGTCCCCCTCCGGGGGCCGAGCAGTACTTC.

Ten or more counts support this clonotype. V usage is TRBV10-3 and J usage is TRBJ2-1, with a tentative D call TRBD1 (6 bases). V was cut by 6 bases and J by 5 bases, with 11 bases left in between. The germline V gene has CDR1 ENHRY and CDR2 SYGVKD. The CDR3 has 13 amino acids. Written as DNA, the CDR3 is TGTGCCATCAGGGGGACACAGGACAATGAGCAGTTCTTC. Translation: CAIRGTQDNEQFF.

The chain is built from TRBV20-1 and TRBJ1-2; TRBD1 aligns across 9 bases. Germline V gene sequence: CDR1 DFQATT, CDR2 SNEGSKA (reference sequence). The CDR3 contains 14 residues. With V trimmed by 6 bases and J by 7 bases, 12 bases remained unmatched. The CDR3 protein is CSANTGGGVVGYTF. The CDR3 region has the DNA TGCAGTGCCAACACAGGGGGCGGAGTAGTTGGCTACACCTTC.

This rearrangement joins TRBV7-9 to TRBJ2-2; D is unresolved. Trimming removed 7 bases at V and 0 bases at J, with 12 bases between. The germline gives CDR1 SEHNR, CDR2 FQNEAQ (reference sequence). The CDR3 is made up of 15 amino acids. The CDR3 spells CASTPLPPNTGELFF. In nucleotides, the CDR3 is TGTGCCAGCACCCCCCTCCCCCCGAACACCGGGGAGCTGTTTTTT.

The gene calls are TRBV29-1 and TRBJ1-4; unclear D gene. Looked up from germline, CDR1 is SQVTM and CDR2 is ANQGSEA. V dropped 4 bases and J dropped 4 bases, with 10 bases sitting between them. The CDR3 extends over 13 amino acids. The CDR3 coding sequence is TGCAGCGTTGCAGCAAGTCATAATGAAAAACTGTTTTTT. Protein: CSVAASHNEKLFF.

This chain uses TRBV20-1 with TRBJ2-2; unclear D gene. The CDR3 contains 12 residues. Germline values: CDR1 DFQATT, CDR2 SNEGSKA (reference sequence). The DNA for the CDR3 is TGCCAAGCCAGCCAGTACACCGGGGAGCTGTTTTTT. Amino acid sequence: CQASQYTGELFF.

This clonotype was seen once. The J gene is TRBJ1-4, the V gene TRBV21-1. TRBV21-1 is noted as a pseudogene. The CDR3 runs 18 residues. CDR3 in DNA: TGTGCCAGCAGCCCCGCCCAATCCCAGCGGGCCCCACCTGAAAAACTGTTTTTT. It is translated as CASSPAQSQRAPPEKLFF.

This clonotype was seen more than once but under ten times. The chain is built from TRBV20-1 and TRBJ2-1; 8 nucleotides align to TRBD2. Trimming cost V 3 bases and J 5 bases; bases outside gene matches: 6. The CDR3 contains 14 residues. Germline CDR1 DFQATT, CDR2 SNEGSKA (reference sequence). The CDR3 sequence is CSARFPRGDNEQFF. The CDR3 nucleotides are TGCAGTGCTAGGTTCCCGCGGGGGGACAATGAGCAGTTCTTC.

The rearrangement joins TRBV27 to TRBJ2-3; D is uncertain. Germline CDR1 reads MNHEY; CDR2 reads SMNVEV (reference sequence). The CDR3 contains 12 residues. Trimming removed 6 bases at V and 8 bases at J, with 12 bases between. CDR3 in DNA: TGTGCCAGCAGCACCCTTACGGGTACGCAGTATTTT. It specifies CASSTLTGTQYF.

This clonotype was found a few times. The junction shows a germline mismatch at one end, possibly a read error. V and J are TRBV4-3 and TRBJ2-7, with D perhaps matching TRBD2 (6 bases). The CDR3 extends over 14 amino acids. Germline values: CDR1 LGHNA, CDR2 YSLEER. CDR3 loop: CASSQVFLAYEQYF. As DNA, the CDR3 is TGTGCCAGCAGCCAAGTGTTTCTAGCGTACGAGCAGTACTTC.

This clonotype has only a few counts. CDR3 nucleotide sequence: TGTGCCAGCAGTGTAAAAGCGGGACAGGGGGCTCACGAGCAGTACTTC. The encoded protein is CASSVKAGQGAHEQYF. This chain links TRBV2 with TRBJ2-7; TRBD1 aligns across 12 bases. The J segment lost 5 bases and the V segment lost 4 bases, leaving 9 bases of the junction unmatched. Per germline, CDR1 SNHLY and CDR2 FYNNEI. This CDR3 region has 16 residues.

This clonotype was seen just once. The chain has TRBV29-1 and TRBJ1-1; D call uncertain. Germline V gene sequence: CDR1 SQVTM, CDR2 ANQGSEA. There are 11 residues in the CDR3. V was shortened by 7 bases and J by 6 bases, with 12 bases between the two germline ends. The CDR3 DNA sequence: TGCAGCGCGTCCGGGGAACCTGAAGCTTTCTTT. Translating it yields CSASGEPEAFF.